This TCR beta chain stems from a study of regulatory T cells in long-lasting Graves disease. Study-level results: TCR diversity in persistent Graves' patients was below that of newly diagnosed ones.

Combining iRepertoire HTBI primers with Arm-PCR of CDR3 regions, the authors built TCR beta libraries. Via MiXCR, TCRdb re-called the multiplex PCR reads, giving one row per CDR3 protein. The sample lists hundreds of thousands of distinct CDR3 sequences; approximately 15% were seen once. The CDR3 extends over 13 amino acids. V shed 5 bases and J shed 6 bases, with 10 bases lying between them. CDR1 MNHEY and CDR2 SVGEGT come from the germline V gene. This clonotype appeared many times. Antigen specificity is unknown. The time point: newly diagnosed GD, antithyroid drugs for less than 3 months. There was RNA extracted from PBMCs, and the TCR library was made from it. These sequences were also reported in another study, on T cells in Graves' hyperthyroidism and ophthalmopathy. As that report states: A set of HTBI primers served as the primers for a first-round RT-PCR of the TCR CDR3.

The chain is built from TRBV6-2 or TRBV6-3 and TRBJ2-2; unclear D gene. The receptor comes from a middle-aged man with Graves disease. Sequenced here: peripheral blood mononuclear cells (PBMCs), sampled at new diagnosis, from a patient treated with antithyroid drugs. CDR3 sequence: CASSIVLAGELFF. The CDR3 coding sequence is TGTGCCAGCAGTATAGTGTTGGCCGGGGAGCTGTTTTTT.